These 11 T cell receptor beta chains were sequenced from one sample in a study of blood T cell repertoires in COVID-19. Clones were read by immunoSEQ multiplex PCR, and TCRdb kept only the in-frame ones, dropping some. Of about 200,000 clones listed, over 75% are singletons. The sequenced material came from peripheral blood. These receptors were obtained from a woman in her 70s with COVID-19, enrolled during active disease.

The CDR3 region has the DNA TGTGCCAGCTCACCTTATTCAGGGAACACTGAAGCTTTCTTT. Protein product: CASSPYSGNTEAFF. This chain links TRBV18 with TRBJ1-1; D gene ambiguous. The V end lost 3 bases, the J end lost 1 base, and 9 bases lay between the germline ends. This CDR3 has 14 amino acids. CDR1 KGHSH and CDR2 LQKENI come from the germline V gene.

This clone was found a few times. The chain joins TRBV10-3 to TRBJ2-2; D is possibly TRBD2 (7 bases). The CDR3 has 16 amino acids. Germline assignment: CDR1 ENHRY and CDR2 SYGVKD. The V and J ends lost 10 bases and 0 bases respectively, with 18 bases between them. The CDR3 DNA reads TGTGCCAGCCAGGGGCGGGGGCCCCCGAACACCGGGGAGCTGTTTTTT. Its protein is CASQGRGPPNTGELFF.

The J gene is TRBJ2-3, the V gene TRBV9, with TRBD1 matching 9 bases. J gave up 6 bases and V 3 bases, and 11 bases lay outside the gene matches. Germline loops: CDR1 SGDLS, CDR2 YYNGEE. The CDR3 contains 16 residues. The CDR3 coding sequence is TGTGCCAGCAGCGCCAGCGGGGACAGGGTAGGGGATACGCAGTATTTT. It yields the protein CASSASGDRVGDTQYF.

The chain is built from TRBV25-1 and TRBJ1-6; TRBD1 matches 8 bases. The J segment lost 10 bases and the V segment lost 6 bases, leaving 8 bases of the junction unmatched. The CDR3 is 14 amino acids. CDR1 and CDR2 (germline): MGHDK, SYGVNS. The CDR3 nucleotides are TGTGCCAGCAGACAGGACAGGGCGGGATCACCCCTCCACTTT. Translated, it gives CASRQDRAGSPLHF.

This sequence joins TRBV12-2 and TRBJ2-2; no check of the table's D call, TRBD1, against the DNA was made. TRBV12-2 is labeled a pseudogene. This CDR3 region has 15 residues. In DNA, the CDR3 is TGTGCAAGTCGCTTGGTAACAGGGGGTCCCGGGGAGCTGTTTTTT. Translation gives CASRLVTGGPGELFF.

This clone was detected only once. The rearrangement joins TRBV10-2 to TRBJ2-7; 9 nucleotides align to TRBD1. Trimming cost V 7 bases and J 3 bases; bases outside gene matches: 4. CDR1 is WSHSY and CDR2 is SAAADI in the germline V gene. The length of the CDR3 is 13 residues. The CDR3 loop reads CASIPGQGYEQYF. The CDR3 DNA reads TGCGCCAGCATTCCGGGACAGGGCTACGAGCAGTACTTC.

This clone showed up just once. J is TRBJ1-2 and V is TRBV7-6; 8 bases are shared with TRBD1. The CDR3 extends over 15 amino acids. CDR1 and CDR2 from the germline V gene are SGHVS and FNYEAQ. V shed 2 bases, J shed 4 bases, and the junction held 6 bases outside the gene matches. The CDR3 DNA reads as TGTGCCAGCAGCTTATATGGACAGGGTGGCTATGGCTACACCTTC. Its translation is CASSLYGQGGYGYTF.

The V and J genes are TRBV11-3 and TRBJ1-3; D possibly corresponds to TRBD1 (5 bases). The germline CDR1 and CDR2 sequences are SGHNT and YENEEA. The CDR3 contains 14 residues. Trimming took 2 bases from V and 5 from J, leaving 10 bases between them. The CDR3 nucleotides are TGTGCCAGCAGCTTACGGGGGGACCGAAACACCATATATTTT. This gives the protein CASSLRGDRNTIYF.

The chain links TRBV7-9 to TRBJ2-1, with TRBD2 matching 13 bases. The junction had 8 bases not matched to a gene; V was cut back by 5 bases and J by 7 bases. The CDR3 length is 16 residues. Germline lookup yields CDR1 SEHNR and CDR2 FQNEAQ (reference sequence). The CDR3 DNA follows: TGTGCCAGCAGCCCGACGGGACTAGCGGGGATAAATGAGCAGTTCTTC. Translated: CASSPTGLAGINEQFF.

The V gene is TRBV3-1 (or the pseudogene TRBV3-2), the J gene TRBJ2-2; 10 bases line up with TRBD1. CDR3 length: 16 amino acids. Per germline, CDR1 LGHDT and CDR2 YNNKEL (reference sequence). The V and J ends lost 5 bases and 5 bases, in that order; junction bases with no gene match: 8. CDR3 coding DNA: TGTGCCAGCAGCACACGACAGGGGGCGCGTACCGGGGAGCTGTTTTTT. Translating it yields CASSTRQGARTGELFF.

V usage is TRBV15 and J usage is TRBJ2-1; 8 bases are a match to TRBD2. V lost 5 bases to trimming and J lost 10 bases; unmatched junction nucleotides: 10. CDR3 size: 14 residues. The germline gives CDR1 LNHNV, CDR2 YYDKDF (reference sequence). The CDR3 region is CATSSGLAGNEQFF. The CDR3 coding sequence is TGTGCCACCAGCTCGGGATTAGCGGGGAACGAGCAGTTCTTC.